The 5 T cell receptor beta chains below all came from one sample that was sequenced in a study of OX40 agonist ivuxolimab in advanced cancers. Here immunoSEQ multiplex PCR was the method, and the copy in TCRdb shows in-frame clones only, minus some. The sample lists 58,000 or so clones, around four fifths occurring once. Material: CD4+ or CD8+ T cells sorted from blood, obtained in a trial of the OX40 agonist ivuxolimab. The receptors originated from an adult with an advanced solid tumor such as melanoma, head and neck, liver or kidney cancer.

This rearrangement joins TRBV2 to TRBJ2-1; 14 bases align to TRBD2. Germline CDR1 SNHLY, CDR2 FYNNEI. This CDR3 contains 15 residues. The V gene end was trimmed by 6 bases and the J gene end by 12 bases; junction bases not matched to a gene: 10. CDR3 in amino acids: CASSLTGTSGSGQFF. In DNA form, the CDR3 reads TGTGCCAGCAGCTTAACCGGGACTAGCGGGAGCGGGCAGTTCTTC.

This clone has only one observation. The gene calls are TRBV28 and TRBJ1-5; a weak D match, TRBD1 (5 bases). The CDR3 is 12 amino acids. Germline assignment: CDR1 MDHEN and CDR2 SYDVKM. The germline V and J ends were trimmed by 3 bases and 10 bases, with 10 bases remaining between them. This CDR3 is CASSLTDRPQHF. The CDR3 bases are TGTGCCAGCAGTTTGACAGATCGTCCCCAGCATTTT.

The chain couples TRBV18 to TRBJ2-5, with 9 bases lining up with TRBD2. The CDR3 runs to 18 residues. The trim removed 3 bases at V and 2 bases at J, leaving 13 bases unmatched. Germline CDR1 and CDR2: KGHSH and LQKENI. CDR3 amino acids: CASSPAAGGVLYQETQYF. CDR3 nucleotide sequence: TGTGCCAGCTCACCGGCGGCGGGGGGGGTCCTCTATCAAGAGACCCAGTACTTC.

This clone was counted a few times. This chain joins TRBV19 and TRBJ2-1; the D is unclear. There are 14 residues in the CDR3. Germline V gives CDR1 LNHDA, CDR2 SQIVND (reference sequence). Trimming left V 1 base short and J 3 bases short, with 7 bases between. The CDR3 protein is CASSIGSVYNEQFF. As DNA, the CDR3 is TGTGCCAGTAGTATAGGTTCCGTCTACAATGAGCAGTTCTTC.

The V call is TRBV10-3, the J call TRBJ1-2; D gene ambiguous. Trimming pared 4 bases from V and 0 bases from J, leaving 6 bases between. Per the germline V gene, CDR1 is ENHRY and CDR2 is SYGVKD. The CDR3 sequence is 13 residues long. The CDR3 spells CAISGASNYGYTF. The CDR3 nucleotides read TGTGCCATCAGTGGGGCATCTAACTATGGCTACACCTTC.